The 21 T cell receptor beta chains below come from one sample, sequenced in a study of immune heterogeneity within non-small cell lung tumors. It was with 32 V and 13 J primers that multiplex PCR amplified TCR beta CDR3. TCRdb reanalysed the multiplex PCR reads using MiXCR and keeps one entry per CDR3 protein. The table shows roughly 3,000 distinct CDR3 sequences, with 40% to 50% occurring only once. Template input, which was bulk tumor genomic DNA, totaled 600 to 650 ng per sample. Surgery yielded several widely spaced biopsies per primary tumor. It was patients with untreated, newly diagnosed non-small cell lung cancer who underwent curative surgery. Source material: lung tumor tissue. These receptors all stem from a woman aged 45-65 years with non-small cell lung cancer.

The chain is built from TRBV19 and TRBJ1-5; D call uncertain. The V end lost 8 bases, the J end lost 7 bases, and 9 bases lay between the germline ends. Germline-derived CDR1 and CDR2 are LNHDA and SQIVND (reference sequence). This CDR3 has 11 amino acids. CDR3 protein: CASSAGQPQHF. The CDR3 DNA reads TGTGCCAGTTCGGCGGGCCAGCCCCAGCATTTT.

This chain links TRBV2 with TRBJ1-1; D gene ambiguous. CDR1 and CDR2 (germline): SNHLY, FYNNEI. The CDR3 is made up of 12 amino acids. V was cut by 4 bases and J by 1 base, with 4 bases left in between. CDR3 in amino acids: CASSAGNTEAFF. CDR3 DNA sequence: TGTGCCAGCAGTGCAGGGAACACTGAAGCTTTCTTT. The full variable domain, in which reference TRBV2 and TRBJ1-1 provide the parts outside the CDR3, is EPEVTQTPSHQVTQMGQEVILRCVPISNHLYFYWYRQILGQKVEFLVSFYNNEISEKSEIFDDQFSVERPDGSNFTLKIRSTKLEDSAMYFCASSAGNTEAFFGQGTRLTVV.

A few counts support this clonotype. The rearrangement uses TRBV5-4 and TRBJ1-1, with D maybe TRBD1 (5 bases). This CDR3 has 13 residues. With 0 bases removed from V and 11 bases from J, the gap between germline ends came to 14 bases. Germline V gene sequence: CDR1 SGHNT, CDR2 YYREEE (reference sequence). CDR3 region: CASSLAPWTRAFF. CDR3 coding DNA: TGTGCCAGCAGCTTGGCCCCATGGACAAGGGCTTTCTTT.

This chain uses TRBV5-1 with TRBJ2-7; 10 bases are shared with TRBD1. The V segment lost 3 bases and the J segment 3 bases; nucleotides outside the gene matches: 3. The CDR3 contains 14 residues. Germline lookup yields CDR1 SGHRS and CDR2 YFSETQ. The CDR3 nucleotides are TGCGCCAGCAGCTACGGGACAGGGGACTACGAGCAGTACTTC. Residues: CASSYGTGDYEQYF. The full variable domain, in which reference TRBV5-1 and TRBJ2-7 provide the parts outside the CDR3, is KAGVTQTPRYLIKTRGQQVTLSCSPISGHRSVSWYQQTPGQGLQFLFEYFSETQRNKGNFPGRFSGRQFSNSRSEMNVSTLELGDSALYLCASSYGTGDYEQYFGPGTRLTVT.

By share of the sample, this clonotype is medium-sized. V and J are TRBV19 and TRBJ1-1; no clear D. Germline assignment: CDR1 LNHDA and CDR2 SQIVND (reference sequence). Trimming removed 8 bases at V and 4 bases at J, with 14 bases between. The CDR3 runs 13 residues. This CDR3 is CASSGVRGTEAFF. The CDR3 DNA is TGTGCCAGTTCCGGGGTGCGTGGCACTGAAGCTTTCTTT.

This clonotype showed up just a few times. A clone one base away is much larger, so this may be a read error. It is unclear where the CDR3 begins or ends on the DNA, so no DNA is shown, and the CDR3 is as TCRdb lists it. The chain has TRBV6-5 and TRBJ1-1; the table calls TRBD1, which could not be checked here. In germline, CDR1 is MNHEY, CDR2 SVGAGI. The CDR3 numbers 18 amino acids, ends counted. CDR3 region: CASTRKFGTGAMNTEASF.

The chain has TRBV7-9 and TRBJ1-6, with 7 bases matching TRBD1. Germline trimming cut 1 base from V and 8 bases from J; bases unmatched to any gene: 2. The CDR3 is 14 amino acids. The germline gives CDR1 SEHNR, CDR2 FQNEAQ (reference sequence). CDR3 loop: CASSLVGQDSPLHF. The CDR3 nucleotides are TGTGCCAGCAGCTTAGTTGGACAGGATTCACCCCTCCACTTT.

This chain links TRBV11-2 with TRBJ1-2; D is ambiguous. With 6 bases removed from V and 4 bases from J, the gap between germline ends came to 9 bases. Germline lookup yields CDR1 SGHAT and CDR2 FQNNGV. The CDR3 covers 12 residues. CDR3 protein: CASRGRSYGYTF. For the CDR3, the DNA is TGTGCCAGCAGGGGAAGGAGCTATGGCTACACCTTC.

V is TRBV2 and J is TRBJ2-1; D possibly corresponds to TRBD1 (6 bases). Germline V gene data show CDR1 as SNHLY and CDR2 as FYNNEI. Trimming stripped 7 bases from V and 2 bases from J, with 21 bases between. CDR3 length: 17 amino acids. The CDR3 spells CASKGDTPTSTYNEQFF. The CDR3 DNA reads as TGTGCCAGCAAGGGGGACACTCCTACCTCCACCTACAATGAGCAGTTCTTC.

This clonotype was seen more than once but under ten times. The CDR3 region is CASSQWIPGQEDIQYF. For the CDR3, the DNA is TGCGCCAGCAGCCAGTGGATCCCGGGACAAGAGGACATTCAGTACTTC. The V gene is TRBV4-1, the J gene TRBJ2-4, with D maybe TRBD1 (6 bases). V dropped 3 bases and J dropped 8 bases, with 20 bases sitting between them. The CDR3 extends over 16 amino acids. CDR1 is MGHRA, CDR2 YSYEKL, per germline.

This sequence joins TRBV12-3 or TRBV12-4 and TRBJ2-1; no clear D gene. V was cut by 1 base and J by 5 bases, with 6 bases left in between. The CDR3 length is 13 residues. The CDR3 reads CASSLGYHNEQFF. CDR3 sequence (DNA): TGTGCCAGCAGTTTAGGCTATCACAATGAGCAGTTCTTC.

The V call is TRBV19, the J call TRBJ2-4, with 8 bases fitting TRBD2. CDR3 length equals 15 residues. CDR1 is LNHDA, CDR2 SQIVND, per germline (reference sequence). With 3 bases clipped from V and 9 bases from J, the junction kept 10 bases outside the gene matches. DNA of the CDR3: TGTGCCAGTAGTATGGTAGGCGCGGGGGGTCTCATTCAGTACTTC. This encodes CASSMVGAGGLIQYF.

This clonotype was counted a single time. The chain carries TRBV2 and TRBJ1-6; possible D gene TRBD1, 5 bases. Trimming shortened V by 4 bases and J by 8 bases, and 15 bases separated the two germline ends. The CDR3 covers 15 residues. CDR1 is SNHLY, CDR2 FYNNEI, per germline. CDR3 nucleotide sequence: TGTGCCAGCAGTGCATGGGGCACCGTCGATTCACCCCTCCACTTT. This encodes CASSAWGTVDSPLHF.

The chain joins TRBV7-2 to TRBJ2-7; D might be TRBD1 (6 bases). V lost 0 bases and J lost 4, with 13 bases in between. The CDR3 is made up of 15 amino acids. Looked up from germline, CDR1 is SGHTA and CDR2 is FQGNSA. As DNA, the CDR3 is TGTGCCAGCAGCTTAGCGCCGGGACATGATTACGAGCAGTACTTC. Its translation: CASSLAPGHDYEQYF. The full variable domain, in which reference TRBV7-2 and TRBJ2-7 provide the parts outside the CDR3, is GAGVSQSPSNKVTEKGKDVELRCDPISGHTALYWYRQSLGQGLEFLIYFQGNSAPDKSGLPSDRFSAERTGGSVSTLTIQRTQQEDSAVYLCASSLAPGHDYEQYFGPGTRLTVT.

By share of the sample, this clonotype is large. This sequence joins TRBV20-1 and TRBJ2-7; D unresolved. The CDR3 is made up of 10 amino acids. V was trimmed by 2 bases and J by 7 bases, leaving 6 bases between them. Germline V gene sequence: CDR1 DFQATT, CDR2 SNEGSKA (reference sequence). The CDR3 is CSARFKEQYF. In DNA form, the CDR3 reads TGCAGTGCTAGATTCAAAGAGCAGTACTTC.

The chain has TRBV7-8 and TRBJ1-6; 7 bases line up with TRBD1. The germline gives CDR1 SGHVS, CDR2 FQNEAQ. Losses at the gene ends were 7 bases for V and 10 bases for J; bases not matched to a gene: 10. This CDR3 spans 14 amino acids. CDR3 region: CASTPGQVQSPLHF. The CDR3 nucleotides are TGTGCCAGCACCCCCGGACAGGTCCAATCACCCCTCCACTTT.

J is TRBJ2-2 and V is TRBV6-2 or TRBV6-3; the match to TRBD2 covers 12 bases. The CDR3 is made up of 17 amino acids. V lost 5 bases to trimming and J lost 1 base; unmatched junction nucleotides: 5. Germline V CDR1 and CDR2: MNHEY, SVGEGT. CDR3 bases: TGTGCCAGCAGTGTACTAGCGGGAGGCGGGAACACCGGGGAGCTGTTTTTT. This encodes CASSVLAGGGNTGELFF.

This clonotype rates as medium-sized. The chain has TRBV28 and TRBJ1-1; D is possibly TRBD1 (6 bases). V was pared by 5 bases and J by 1 base, with 14 bases between. There are 15 residues in the CDR3. Germline CDR1 MDHEN, CDR2 SYDVKM. CDR3 sequence (DNA): TGTGCCAGCAGTAAATCCGGGACAACGAACACTGAAGCTTTCTTT. It encodes CASSKSGTTNTEAFF.

The chain recombines TRBV7-2 with TRBJ2-1; D is possibly TRBD1 (5 bases). Trimming cost V 5 bases and J 8 bases, with 19 bases left between them. The CDR3 loop spans 15 amino acids. CDR1 and CDR2 from the germline V gene are SGHTA and FQGNSA. The CDR3 reads CASSLLGPTIDEQFF. The CDR3 coding sequence is TGTGCCAGCAGCCTCCTGGGGCCGACAATCGATGAGCAGTTCTTC.

This clonotype was counted a few times. V gene TRBV10-1 combines with J gene TRBJ2-3, with D maybe TRBD2 (5 bases). This CDR3 is built from 12 residues. CDR1 is WNHNN and CDR2 is SYGVQD in the germline V gene (reference sequence). Trimming shortened V by 8 bases and J by 3 bases, and 9 bases separated the two germline ends. The CDR3 sequence is CASRGLTDTQYF. In DNA, the CDR3 is TGCGCCAGCCGAGGACTTACAGATACGCAGTATTTT.

By frequency in the sample, this clonotype is medium-sized (0.01 to 0.1%). This chain connects TRBV24-1 to TRBJ2-1; 10 bases line up with TRBD2. The junction had 8 bases not matched to a gene; V was cut back by 4 bases and J by 9 bases. Germline V CDR1 and CDR2: KGHDR, SFDVKD. The CDR3 runs 15 residues. Here the CDR3 reads CATSDAIWTSGEQFF. Written as DNA, the CDR3 is TGTGCCACCAGTGACGCTATTTGGACTAGCGGTGAGCAGTTCTTC.